This is a list of T cell receptor beta chains from one sample in a study of T cell responses to AZD1222 COVID-19 vaccine. Generated by immunoSEQ multiplex PCR, the TCRdb table keeps only in-frame clones and is missing some. The sample has about 100,000 clones, about 87% seen once. The sequenced sample was peripheral blood, obtained on day 0 of AZD1222 vaccination. The receptors originated from an adult in good health. Both conserved end residues are trimmed from each CDR3.

V gene	J gene	CDR3 protein
TRBV5-6	TRBJ1-1	ASSLVRTGSFVTEAF
TRBV6-5	TRBJ1-5	ASSNSSPGAQH
TRBV18	TRBJ1-6	ASSPGVEDNSPLH
TRBV4-1	TRBJ1-1	ASSHPTGGTEAF
TRBV27	TRBJ2-3	ASSLKGGDTQY
TRBV4-1	TRBJ2-7	ASSQEDGLGQY
TRBV28	TRBJ1-5	ASTPRPSYNQPQH
TRBV7-3	TRBJ2-1	ASRARQGVDNEQF
TRBV9	TRBJ1-1	ASSVDGQGFTEAF
TRBV3-1/TRBV3-2	TRBJ2-7	ASSQGGGSYEQY
TRBV7-3	TRBJ1-6	ASSSTGGAHLH
TRBV30	TRBJ1-6	ASERQGGSPLH
TRBV6-2/TRBV6-3	TRBJ2-7	ASSYQGFGQY
TRBV30	TRBJ1-2	AWSVTQGQGYT
TRBV7-3	TRBJ2-1	ASSFSGPTNNEQF
TRBV6-2/TRBV6-3	TRBJ2-6	ASSDNRDNYRSGANVLT
TRBV18	TRBJ2-1	ASSPPTGGHGNEQF
TRBV20-1	TRBJ2-5	SASIARAETQY
TRBV7-2	TRBJ1-5	ASSLGQNNQPQH
TRBV6-5	TRBJ2-7	ASSSPLAVSYEQY
TRBV3-1/TRBV3-2	TRBJ2-1	ASSPRRGRDITNEQF
TRBV28	TRBJ1-6	ASSLFAGGNSPLH
TRBV6-5	TRBJ1-5	ASSYRAGFQPQH
TRBV7-2	TRBJ1-2	ASSLVREYGYT
TRBV6-5	TRBJ2-7	ASSYQGTSGLYEQY
TRBV6-2/TRBV6-3	TRBJ1-1	ASSYSRTEAF
TRBV11-2	TRBJ2-2	ASSYSSRGNTGELF
TRBV19	TRBJ1-2	ASSMLRAELWSYT
TRBV5-8	TRBJ2-3	ASRLTNHPTDTQY
TRBV3-1/TRBV3-2	TRBJ1-5	ASSQGSRQPQH
TRBV6-6	TRBJ1-5	ASSRSTVLNQPQH
TRBV6-4	TRBJ2-7	ASSDGYRGRPQCEQY
TRBV11-2	TRBJ1-5	ASSLGTGYSNQPQH
TRBV2	TRBJ2-1	ATRGRVYNEQF
TRBV7-3	TRBJ2-4	ASSLGRENIQY
TRBV4-1	TRBJ2-1	ASSQDGSPFSNEQF
TRBV19	TRBJ1-3	ASSIGGSSGNTIY
TRBV7-2	TRBJ1-2	ASSLGQLSYGYT